A single sample gave rise to the 26 T cell receptor beta chains below, sequenced in a study of beta chain features in type 1 diabetes. The sequenced template was cDNA made from the entire isolated RNA. Assay used: immunoSEQ multiplex PCR; TCRdb lists only in-frame clones, some missing. Counted here are about 360,000 clones, over 9.5% occurring once; the ten biggest clones make up approximately 0.015%. Sequencing used naive CD4+ T cells from blood. The receptors were sampled from a man younger than 35 in good health.

This clone was observed a few times. The chain has TRBV19 and TRBJ2-1; 7 bases map to TRBD1. Germline V gives CDR1 LNHDA, CDR2 SQIVND (reference sequence). With 6 bases clipped from V and 3 bases from J, the junction kept 5 bases outside the gene matches. The CDR3 consists of 14 residues. The CDR3 region is CASSRQGNYNEQFF. The CDR3 coding sequence is TGTGCCAGTAGCAGACAGGGAAACTACAATGAGCAGTTCTTC.

The chain has TRBV5-1 and TRBJ2-2; 9 bases agree with TRBD2. The CDR3 extends over 17 amino acids. Germline V gene lookup returns CDR1 SGHRS and CDR2 YFSETQ. The V gene end was trimmed by 0 bases and the J gene end by 7 bases; junction bases not matched to a gene: 10. The CDR3 region has the DNA TGCGCCAGCAGCTTGGCCGAAATAGCGGGAGCCATCGGGGAGCTGTTTTTT. This gives the protein CASSLAEIAGAIGELFF.

The V gene is TRBV7-2, the J gene TRBJ2-7, with D possibly TRBD2 on 6 matching bases. The V end lost 5 bases, the J end lost 2 bases, and 16 bases lay between the germline ends. The germline CDR1 and CDR2 sequences are SGHTA and FQGNSA. This CDR3 is built from 15 residues. CDR3 protein: CASSLRRDATYEQYF. CDR3 in DNA: TGTGCCAGCAGCCTCAGGCGGGACGCTACCTACGAGCAGTACTTC.

This clone was recorded a few times. This chain uses TRBV7-2 with TRBJ2-7, with D tentatively TRBD1 (6 bases). Trimming took 5 bases from V and 3 from J, leaving 14 bases between them. Germline V gene lookup returns CDR1 SGHTA and CDR2 FQGNSA. The length of the CDR3 is 14 residues. CDR3 nucleotides: TGTGCCAGCAGCGCTTTCGGGGACATCTACGAGCAGTACTTC. Translating it yields CASSAFGDIYEQYF.

The genes are TRBV13 and TRBJ1-4, with D tentatively TRBD1 (6 bases). The V end lost 1 base, the J end lost 6 bases, and 12 bases lay between the germline ends. Germline V gene data show CDR1 as PRHDT and CDR2 as FYEKMQ (reference sequence). The CDR3 totals 15 residues. In nucleotides, the CDR3 is TGTGCCAGCAGCTTAGTCGGGGGGCGTTATGAAAAACTGTTTTTT. Translated: CASSLVGGRYEKLFF. The full variable domain, with the rest looked up from reference TRBV13 and TRBJ1-4, is AAGVIQSPRHLIKEKRETATLKCYPIPRHDTVYWYQQGPGQDPQFLISFYEKMQSDKGSIPDRFSAQQFSDYHSELNMSSLELGDSALYFCASSLVGGRYEKLFFGSGTQLSVL.

The rearrangement joins TRBV18 to TRBJ1-5; D is unresolved. Trimming removed 3 bases from V and 6 bases from J, with 9 bases in between. The germline CDR1 and CDR2 sequences are KGHSH and LQKENI. This CDR3 spans 13 amino acids. The CDR3 spells CASSPEKSQPQHF. DNA for the CDR3: TGTGCCAGCTCACCGGAGAAGAGTCAGCCCCAGCATTTT.

This rearrangement joins TRBV5-1 to TRBJ1-3; D not certain. The germline CDR1 and CDR2 sequences are SGHRS and YFSETQ. CDR3 length: 13 residues. The V and J ends lost 2 bases and 3 bases respectively, with 6 bases between them. CDR3 DNA sequence: TGCGCCAGCAGCTTCCAAATTGGAAACACCATATATTTT. Amino acids: CASSFQIGNTIYF.

This clone came up a few times. The CDR3 sequence: CASSVAADTQYF. CDR3 coding DNA: TGTGCCAGCAGCGTAGCGGCAGATACGCAGTATTTT. This chain links TRBV9 with TRBJ2-3; no definite D call. Deletions cut 0 bases from V and 4 bases from J, with 3 bases between. Germline CDR1 is SGDLS and CDR2 is YYNGEE. The CDR3 has 12 amino acids.

V is TRBV19 and J is TRBJ1-1; D is unresolved. The CDR3 sequence is 15 residues long. Germline CDR1 reads LNHDA; CDR2 reads SQIVND (reference sequence). V was trimmed by 6 bases and J by 1 base, leaving 15 bases between them. In DNA, the CDR3 is TGTGCCAGTAGACCTCACGGGGTATCGAACACTGAAGCTTTCTTT. Translating gives CASRPHGVSNTEAFF. The full variable domain, completed using reference TRBV19 and TRBJ1-1, is DGGITQSPKYLFRKEGQNVTLSCEQNLNHDAMYWYRQDPGQGLRLIYYSQIVNDFQKGDIAEGYSVSREKKESFPLTVTSAQKNPTAFYLCASRPHGVSNTEAFFGQGTRLTVV.

This clone appeared a few times. The chain links TRBV9 to TRBJ1-3; TRBD1 might be the D (5 bases). The germline V gene encodes CDR1 SGDLS and CDR2 YYNGEE. The germline V and J ends were trimmed by 0 bases and 4 bases, with 11 bases remaining between them. The CDR3 has 15 amino acids. CDR3 loop: CASSVAGSGGNTIYF. The DNA for the CDR3 is TGTGCCAGCAGCGTAGCAGGGTCCGGCGGAAACACCATATATTTT. The whole variable domain, remainder taken from reference TRBV9 and TRBJ1-3, is DSGVTQTPKHLITATGQRVTLRCSPRSGDLSVYWYQQSLDQGLQFLIQYYNGEERAKGNILERFSAQQFPDLHSELNLSSLELGDSALYFCASSVAGSGGNTIYFGEGSWLTVV.

Regarding this clone: The same CDR3 is also encoded by other DNA sequences in this sample. This chain links TRBV28 with TRBJ1-2; the D gene is possibly TRBD1 (5 bases). The CDR3 has 13 residues. CDR1 is MDHEN, CDR2 SYDVKM, per germline. The V end was cut by 3 bases, the J end by 4 bases, with 9 bases between. CDR3 sequence: CASSFGQGYGYTF. The CDR3 nucleotides read TGTGCCAGCAGTTTTGGGCAGGGCTATGGCTACACCTTC.

About this clone itself: Within the sample, other DNA sequences also encode this same CDR3. The rearrangement links TRBV7-3 to TRBJ1-2, with 9 bases fitting TRBD1. The CDR3 has 14 residues. V lost 5 bases to trimming and J lost 4 bases; unmatched junction nucleotides: 5. Germline loops: CDR1 SGHTA, CDR2 FQGTGA. The CDR3 region has the DNA TGTGCCAGCAGCAGGGGACAGGGTGCCTATGGCTACACCTTC. Protein product: CASSRGQGAYGYTF.

CDR3 residues: CASSPGDRGNTEAFF. DNA of the CDR3: TGTGCCAGCAGCCCCGGGGACAGGGGCAACACTGAAGCTTTCTTT. The V gene is TRBV4-2, the J gene TRBJ1-1; 10 nucleotides match TRBD1. The junction had 4 bases not matched to a gene; V was cut back by 4 bases and J by 2 bases. Germline V gives CDR1 LGHNA, CDR2 YNFKEQ. CDR3 size: 15 residues.

The chain has TRBV7-2 and TRBJ1-5; 7 nucleotides line up with TRBD1. Germline V gene lookup returns CDR1 SGHTA and CDR2 FQGNSA. The CDR3 contains 16 residues. V shed 5 bases, J shed 0 bases, and the junction held 7 bases outside the gene matches. This CDR3 is CASSGDRAHSNQPQHF. The CDR3 DNA reads as TGTGCCAGCAGCGGAGACAGGGCCCATAGCAATCAGCCCCAGCATTTT.

A few counts support this clone. The chain employs TRBV7-3 and TRBJ2-3, with 7 bases matching TRBD1. This CDR3 spans 16 amino acids. Germline assignment: CDR1 SGHTA and CDR2 FQGTGA. V lost 4 bases and J lost 3; bases outside the gene matches: 10. CDR3 DNA: TGTGCCAGCAGCTCAACCGGGACAGTAGGAACAGATACGCAGTATTTT. This translates into CASSSTGTVGTDTQYF.

This clone turned up a few times. The chain uses TRBV28 and TRBJ2-7; unclear D gene. Trimming stripped 4 bases from V and 2 bases from J, with 12 bases between. Germline assignment: CDR1 MDHEN and CDR2 SYDVKM. The CDR3 runs to 14 residues. In DNA, the CDR3 is TGTGCCAGCAGTTCTGGAGCCAGCCCCTACGAGCAGTACTTC. Amino acids: CASSSGASPYEQYF.

The chain carries TRBV19 and TRBJ2-1; TRBD1 aligns across 12 bases. Trimming at V came to 9 bases and at J to 6 bases, leaving 12 bases not matched to a gene. Germline CDR1 is LNHDA and CDR2 is SQIVND (reference sequence). This CDR3 has 16 amino acids. This chain's CDR3 is CASRDRGLRGSNEQFF. In nucleotides, the CDR3 is TGTGCCAGCCGGGACAGGGGGCTCCGAGGGAGCAATGAGCAGTTCTTC.

This clone showed up just a few times. The genes are TRBV29-1 and TRBJ2-3, with 13 bases aligning to TRBD2. J gave up 0 bases and V 6 bases, and 18 bases lay outside the gene matches. The germline V gene encodes CDR1 SQVTM and CDR2 ANQGSEA. This CDR3 is 20 amino acids long. In nucleotides, the CDR3 is TGCAGCGTGGGGTATAGACTAGCGGGGGGCCCCTCCACTAGCACAGATACGCAGTATTTT. Encoded protein: CSVGYRLAGGPSTSTDTQYF.

The rearrangement joins TRBV30 to TRBJ1-2; D possibly corresponds to TRBD1 (6 bases). This CDR3 contains 12 residues. The germline gives CDR1 GTSNPN, CDR2 SVGIG (reference sequence). The V and J ends lost 3 bases and 14 bases respectively, with 19 bases between them. Written as DNA, the CDR3 is TGTGCCTGGAGCCAGGGGCAGGGGCCTCGGACCTTC. Its protein product is CAWSQGQGPRTF.

The chain uses TRBV29-1 and TRBJ1-1; D remains ambiguous. The germline gives CDR1 SQVTM, CDR2 ANQGSEA. There are 11 residues in the CDR3. The V and J ends lost 6 bases and 1 base respectively, with 6 bases between them. Here the CDR3 DNA reads TGCAGCGTGGGCAAGAACACTGAAGCTTTCTTT. Translated, it gives CSVGKNTEAFF.

The chain links TRBV5-1 to TRBJ1-1; no clear D. Germline CDR1 reads SGHRS; CDR2 reads YFSETQ. Trimming shortened V by 2 bases and J by 2 bases, and 7 bases separated the two germline ends. The CDR3 is 13 residues long. The CDR3 sequence is CASSLSPNTEAFF. The CDR3 nucleotides read TGCGCCAGCAGCTTAAGCCCTAACACTGAAGCTTTCTTT.

This clone was detected a few times. Different DNA sequences within this sample yield the same CDR3. The V call is TRBV9, the J call TRBJ1-1; the D gene is possibly TRBD1 (5 bases). Germline V gene data show CDR1 as SGDLS and CDR2 as YYNGEE. The CDR3 is 13 residues long. V lost 2 bases to trimming and J lost 5 bases, with 10 bases between them. The DNA for the CDR3 is TGTGCCAGCAGCGTGGAAGGGGATACTGAAGCTTTCTTT. It is translated as CASSVEGDTEAFF.

The rearrangement links TRBV11-1 to TRBJ2-7, with 8 bases aligning to TRBD1. Germline lookup yields CDR1 SGHAT and CDR2 FQDESV (reference sequence). The CDR3 runs to 14 residues. Losses at the gene ends were 3 bases for V and 2 bases for J; bases not matched to a gene: 3. The CDR3 here is CASSFSDRAYEQYF. DNA of the CDR3: TGTGCCAGCAGCTTTTCGGACAGGGCCTACGAGCAGTACTTC.

As to this clone: This same CDR3 is encoded by further DNA sequences in the sample. V and J are TRBV18 and TRBJ2-3; possible D gene TRBD1, 6 bases. V dropped 1 base and J dropped 4 bases, with 6 bases sitting between them. The length of the CDR3 is 13 residues. The germline V gene encodes CDR1 KGHSH and CDR2 LQKENI. The chain's CDR3 is CASSPQGADTQYF. In nucleotides, the CDR3 is TGTGCCAGCTCACCACAGGGGGCAGATACGCAGTATTTT.

The rearrangement links TRBV6-6 to TRBJ1-5; D uncertain. Germline V gene lookup returns CDR1 MNHNY and CDR2 SVGAGI (reference sequence). This CDR3 region has 16 residues. V gave up 6 bases and J gave up 0 bases, with 15 bases separating them. In nucleotides, the CDR3 is TGTGCCAGCAGCCCCCGGGGTATGTATAGCAATCAGCCCCAGCATTTT. Its protein product is CASSPRGMYSNQPQHF.

This clone was picked up a small number of times. CDR3 sequence (DNA): TGTGCCAGCAGTTACTCTACAGACTCCTACGAGCAGTACTTC. It specifies CASSYSTDSYEQYF. The rearrangement uses TRBV6-5 and TRBJ2-7; unclear D gene. The CDR3 covers 14 residues. The germline CDR1 and CDR2 sequences are MNHEY and SVGAGI. V was cut by 0 bases and J by 0 bases, with 6 bases left in between.